Listed here are 8 T cell receptor beta chains from one sample, sequenced in a study of T cell changes during pregnancy in multiple sclerosis. The data were produced by immunoSEQ multiplex PCR, yet TCRdb's version contains in-frame clones alone and is incomplete. This sample has roughly 80,000 clones, with about 91% found just once. The sample in question was peripheral blood, obtained before pregnancy. These receptors originate from a female donor with multiple sclerosis, enrolled in a pregnancy study.

The chain combines TRBV19 with TRBJ2-7; D is possibly TRBD2 (6 bases). Germline V gene data show CDR1 as LNHDA and CDR2 as SQIVND (reference sequence). The CDR3 totals 13 residues. Trimming pared 3 bases from V and 4 bases from J, leaving 10 bases between. CDR3 sequence: CASSISGEYEQYF. The DNA of the CDR3 is TGTGCCAGTAGTATTTCGGGGGAGTACGAGCAGTACTTC.

The rearrangement joins TRBV18 to TRBJ1-6; possible D gene TRBD1, 6 bases. The CDR3 totals 13 residues. Trimming shortened V by 5 bases and J by 7 bases, and 9 bases separated the two germline ends. Germline V CDR1 and CDR2: KGHSH, LQKENI. CDR3 in DNA: TGTGCCAGCTCATCGACAGGAAATTCACCCCTCCACTTT. Translating gives CASSSTGNSPLHF.

The rearrangement uses TRBV15 and TRBJ2-7; possibly TRBD2 for D (6 bases). V lost 3 bases and J lost 4, with 16 bases in between. The germline CDR1 and CDR2 sequences are LNHNV and YYDKDF (reference sequence). The CDR3 has 15 amino acids. CDR3 in amino acids: CATSRARGWEYEQYF. The CDR3 coding sequence is TGTGCCACCAGCAGGGCCCGGGGGTGGGAATACGAGCAGTACTTC.

This clone came up once. The rearrangement joins TRBV11-2 to TRBJ1-2; 11 nucleotides line up with TRBD1. V lost 3 bases and J lost 3; bases outside the gene matches: 6. The CDR3 consists of 16 residues. Germline assignment: CDR1 SGHAT and CDR2 FQNNGV. The CDR3 here is CASSFPWTGGDYGYTF. In DNA form, the CDR3 reads TGTGCCAGCAGCTTCCCCTGGACAGGGGGCGACTATGGCTACACCTTC.

This chain links TRBV5-6 with TRBJ2-7, with D possibly TRBD1 on 5 matching bases. This CDR3 comprises 17 residues. Germline V gives CDR1 SGHDT, CDR2 YYEEEE. Trimming removed 2 bases at V and 9 bases at J, with 27 bases between. This CDR3 is CASSFMTVLIQDGGQYF. The CDR3 DNA sequence: TGTGCCAGCAGCTTTATGACAGTCCTCATACAGGATGGTGGGCAGTACTTC.

This chain connects TRBV6-5 to TRBJ2-7; no clear D gene. V lost 2 bases and J 2 bases, leaving 10 bases between the germline ends. The CDR3 runs 14 residues. In germline, CDR1 is MNHEY, CDR2 SVGAGI. This CDR3 reads CASSYGGVAYEQYF. The CDR3 DNA reads TGTGCCAGCAGTTACGGCGGAGTCGCCTACGAGCAGTACTTC.

The chain is built from TRBV7-3 and TRBJ1-1; D might be TRBD1 (5 bases). Trimming took 2 bases from V and 0 from J, leaving 10 bases between them. The CDR3 is 15 amino acids. The germline V gene has CDR1 SGHTA and CDR2 FQGTGA. In nucleotides, the CDR3 is TGTGCCAGCAGCTTATATGGACATCTGAACACTGAAGCTTTCTTT. It translates to CASSLYGHLNTEAFF. The full variable domain, in which reference TRBV7-3 and TRBJ1-1 provide the parts outside the CDR3, is GAGVSQTPSNKVTEKGKYVELRCDPISGHTALYWYRQSLGQGPEFLIYFQGTGAADDSGLPNDRFFAVRPEGSVSTLKIQRTERGDSAVYLCASSLYGHLNTEAFFGQGTRLTVV.

The chain employs TRBV11-2 and TRBJ2-4; TRBD2 matches 7 bases. This CDR3 region has 17 residues. CDR1 and CDR2 (germline): SGHAT, FQNNGV. With 3 bases clipped from V and 4 bases from J, the junction kept 12 bases outside the gene matches. The DNA for the CDR3 is TGTGCCAGCAGCTTGCCCTTCCGGCTAGCGGCTAAAAACATTCAGTACTTC. This codes for CASSLPFRLAAKNIQYF. Full variable domain (outside the CDR3, taken from reference TRBV11-2 and TRBJ2-4): EAGVAQSPRYKIIEKRQSVAFWCNPISGHATLYWYQQILGQGPKLLIQFQNNGVVDDSQLPKDRFSAERLKGVDSTLKIQPAKLEDSAVYLCASSLPFRLAAKNIQYFGAGTRLSVL.